The 17 T cell receptor beta chains below all came from one sample that was sequenced in a study of T cell repertoires in cytomegalovirus infection. Each CDR3 protein is one row after TCRdb ran MiXCR on the reads. The sample has almost 90,000 distinct CDR3 sequences; around 28% are singletons. These TCRs are of unknown antigen specificity. This specimen was CD8+ T cells from cultured PBMCs, taken from culture after CMV antigen stimulation. The source of these receptors is a human donor in good health (CMV status not recorded). Some clones in this sample may be carry-over from other donors' samples.

The J gene is TRBJ2-1, the V gene TRBV4-1; D not certain. Germline V gene lookup returns CDR1 MGHRA and CDR2 YSYEKL. V lost 0 bases and J lost 2, with 8 bases in between. CDR3 length: 15 amino acids. CDR3 coding DNA: TGCGCCAGCAGCCAAGATAAACCGCCCTACAATGAGCAGTTCTTC. Amino acids: CASSQDKPPYNEQFF.

This sequence joins TRBV12-3 or TRBV12-4 and TRBJ2-1; TRBD2 matches 8 bases. This CDR3 is 16 amino acids long. V was clipped by 2 bases and J by 8 bases; unmatched bases: 11. This CDR3 reads CASSLSRGGGIDEQFF. CDR3 coding DNA: TGTGCCAGCAGTTTATCTCGGGGGGGGGGCATAGATGAGCAGTTCTTC.

The chain recombines TRBV7-2 with TRBJ1-1; D is undetermined. V shed 4 bases and J shed 1 base, with 10 bases lying between them. Per the germline V gene, CDR1 is SGHTA and CDR2 is FQGNSA. The CDR3 runs 14 residues. In DNA form, the CDR3 reads TGTGCCAGCAGCTATATACTTGGGAACACTGAAGCTTTCTTT. Amino acid sequence: CASSYILGNTEAFF.

This clonotype was recorded only once. The rearrangement joins TRBV27 to TRBJ2-7; 11 bases map to TRBD1. This CDR3 contains 14 residues. The germline V gene encodes CDR1 MNHEY and CDR2 SMNVEV (reference sequence). Losses at the gene ends were 5 bases for V and 6 bases for J; bases not matched to a gene: 6. The CDR3 nucleotides read TGTGCCAGCAGTCCTGGGACAGGGGGTTTCGAGCAGTACTTC. Its translation is CASSPGTGGFEQYF.

There are a few counts of this clonotype. The chain combines TRBV28 with TRBJ2-1; 9 bases match TRBD2. V shed 4 bases and J 0 bases; nucleotides not matched to a gene: 1. This CDR3 spans 15 amino acids. The germline gives CDR1 MDHEN, CDR2 SYDVKM. The CDR3 DNA is TGTGCCAGCAGTTATAGCGGGGGCTCCTACAATGAGCAGTTCTTC. Its protein product is CASSYSGGSYNEQFF.

This clonotype was seen more than once but under ten times. The gene calls are TRBV2 and TRBJ2-5; D possibly corresponds to TRBD2 (5 bases). This CDR3 is built from 16 residues. Germline V lookup: CDR1 SNHLY, CDR2 FYNNEI. Trimming removed 2 bases from V and 3 bases from J, with 16 bases in between. CDR3 in amino acids: CASSEYGTGIKETQYF. The CDR3, as DNA: TGTGCCAGCAGTGAATATGGTACGGGAATAAAAGAGACCCAGTACTTC.

This chain connects TRBV7-6 to TRBJ1-2; the match to TRBD1 covers 8 bases. V trimming: 4 bases; J trimming: 10 bases; junction bases outside the gene matches: 11. Germline loops: CDR1 SGHVS, CDR2 FNYEAQ. This CDR3 contains 14 residues. CDR3 bases: TGTGCCAGCAGCTCAGAGGACAGGGCGGGTCACTACACCTTC. It specifies CASSSEDRAGHYTF.

This clonotype was seen repeatedly, ten times or more. This chain connects TRBV7-2 to TRBJ2-7; D unclear. Per the germline V gene, CDR1 is SGHTA and CDR2 is FQGNSA. Trimming pared 5 bases from V and 3 bases from J, leaving 8 bases between. This CDR3 is built from 12 residues. Written as DNA, the CDR3 is TGTGCCAGCAGCCCGATCGGCTACGAGCAGTACTTC. It encodes CASSPIGYEQYF.

This clonotype was seen a few times. The chain recombines TRBV6-2 or TRBV6-3 with TRBJ1-1; no firm D call. Germline values: CDR1 MNHEY, CDR2 SVGEGT. This CDR3 is built from 13 residues. The V end was cut by 4 bases, the J end by 4 bases, with 10 bases between. In DNA, the CDR3 is TGTGCCAGCAGTTCACCAGCCGGCACTGAAGCTTTCTTT. Protein: CASSSPAGTEAFF.

This clonotype was seen more than once but under ten times. V usage is TRBV28 and J usage is TRBJ2-3; D call uncertain. This CDR3 is 13 amino acids long. Germline V gives CDR1 MDHEN, CDR2 SYDVKM. The V gene lost 6 bases and the J gene lost 6 bases, with 13 bases spanning the gap. The CDR3 bases are TGTGCCAGCAGCAAGAGGATATTTGATACGCAGTATTTT. Translated: CASSKRIFDTQYF.

This clonotype showed up just a few times. The gene calls are TRBV11-2 and TRBJ2-7; D is ambiguous. Germline values: CDR1 SGHAT, CDR2 FQNNGV. The CDR3 loop spans 12 amino acids. The V end lost 0 bases, the J end lost 7 bases, and 7 bases lay between the germline ends. This CDR3 reads CASSLDSVEQYF. The CDR3 bases are TGTGCCAGCAGCTTAGACTCAGTAGAGCAGTACTTC.

The CDR3 sequence: CATSDSPGQGITEAFF. As DNA, the CDR3 is TGTGCCACCAGTGATTCCCCGGGACAGGGGATCACTGAAGCTTTCTTT. V and J are TRBV24-1 and TRBJ1-1; 10 bases fit TRBD1. The V segment lost 2 bases and the J segment 4 bases; nucleotides outside the gene matches: 6. Germline V gene data show CDR1 as KGHDR and CDR2 as SFDVKD. The CDR3 is made up of 16 amino acids.

The chain recombines TRBV24-1 with TRBJ2-7; D remains ambiguous. The CDR3 is 14 amino acids. The germline V gene encodes CDR1 KGHDR and CDR2 SFDVKD. The V end lost 1 base, the J end lost 3 bases, and 9 bases lay between the germline ends. The CDR3 DNA reads TGTGCCACCAGTGATTTTCAAATGGGCTACGAGCAGTACTTC. Its translation: CATSDFQMGYEQYF.

Ten or more counts support this clonotype. This chain uses TRBV12-3 or TRBV12-4 with TRBJ1-3, with D perhaps matching TRBD1 (5 bases). The V gene lost 3 bases and the J gene lost 0 bases, with 6 bases spanning the gap. There are 14 residues in the CDR3. The CDR3 protein is CASSFDSSGNTIYF. DNA of the CDR3: TGTGCCAGCAGTTTCGACAGCTCTGGAAACACCATATATTTT.

This clonotype was detected once. A read error may produce the germline difference seen at one junction end. The J gene is TRBJ2-1, the V gene TRBV5-6, with D tentatively TRBD2 (6 bases). CDR1 is SGHDT and CDR2 is YYEEEE in the germline V gene. The CDR3 is 15 residues long. The CDR3 DNA reads TGTGTCAGCAGCGCCGGAGAGTGGGCGGGAAGGGAGCAGTTCTTC. It translates to CVSSAGEWAGREQFF.

This clonotype was seen ten or more times. The chain employs TRBV27 and TRBJ1-1; D might be TRBD1 (6 bases). The CDR3 is 14 amino acids. CDR1 is MNHEY, CDR2 SMNVEV, per germline (reference sequence). The germline V and J ends were trimmed by 5 bases and 7 bases, with 17 bases remaining between them. CDR3 nucleotide sequence: TGTGCCAGCAGTCATTCCGGGACAACCTATGAAGCTTTCTTT. Its translation: CASSHSGTTYEAFF.

This CDR3 is CASSLLGSGGIYNEQFF. DNA of the CDR3: TGTGCCAGCAGCTTACTCGGTAGCGGGGGGATTTACAATGAGCAGTTCTTC. V is TRBV7-8 and J is TRBJ2-1; 10 bases align to TRBD2. V lost 2 bases to trimming and J lost 4 bases; unmatched junction nucleotides: 8. CDR1 and CDR2 from the germline V gene are SGHVS and FQNEAQ. The CDR3 extends over 17 amino acids.